This T cell receptor beta chain was observed in a study of long-term antiretroviral therapy in people with HIV (dated 2022 in TCRdb). A note on the overall study: The earliest samples were collected approximately a decade before the 2015 WHO recommendation for immediate ART, a period when ART was typically delayed until CD4 counts fell. Whether ART initiation and durable HIV suppression were associated with changes in peripheral blood TRB repertoire composition and diversity was tested in a retrospective serial study. The cohort contributed over 150 cryopreserved PBMC samples from around 33 adults with confirmed HIV infection, collected serially over a mean of approximately 6 years (range 1-12). Of the 30 participants with HIV, roughly 10 were female. Test extractions of a monoclonal T-cell line alongside under 35 polyclonal samples showed no cross-contamination during QIAcube processing. Here is what the overall study found, with its caveats: The samples were dated from about 2004 to 2018, and the ART regimens that were used may be less effective than current ART regimens. Inferences about post-ART repertoire changes are limited because no data were available on ART adherence, viral resistance or therapy changes. Limited PBMC availability meant only the TCR beta chain was sequenced, without alpha chain pairing. Starting ART was linked to a significant rise in TRB diversity, yet even with long-term ART the diversity remained significantly lower than in transplant donor controls. Compared with controls, HIV repertoires had narrower CDR3 length ranges, and the network structure pointed to an antigen-experienced repertoire that shifted only slightly toward naive after ART. Expanded TRB clones identified before ART initiation dominated the repertoire at all time points, although this dominance fluctuated and declined in many PLHIV after ART. Because pre-ART samples had limited cell numbers, unsorted PBMC were profiled rather than sorted CD4+ and CD8+ T cells.

The immunoSEQ hsTCRB v3.0 assay was used at survey level resolution for TRB variable region sequencing. TRB sequencing targeted a depth of about 40,000-55,000 T-cell genomes per sample. An Illumina MiSeq with a v3 150-cycle kit was used to sequence the pooled TRB libraries. On the authors' methods: Repertoire analysis ran in R within a reproducible Nextflow workflow covering QC, data transformation and analysis. LymphoSeq2, an R package for AIRR-Seq data exploration, was used to implement custom analyses. A few samples yielding fewer than 5000 total TRB sequences were excluded, leaving about 190 analyzed HIV repertoires. Among the roughly 190 retained HIV repertoires, about 57 were collected before ART initiation and 120 to 140 after ART initiation. Repertoires were downsampled to 5000 TRB nucleotide sequences, with summary statistics averaged over 100 downsampling iterations. TRB sequences were retained for analysis only if CDR3 regions of at least seven amino acids were present. Diversity was measured with a Shannon entropy-derived clonality score and the Gini coefficient. In the repertoire networks, any two of the top 5000 CDR3 amino acid sequences were connected whenever the two sequences differed by an edit distance of one. For TRB CDR3 amino acid sequences, antigen specificity groups and MHC restriction were predicted with GLIPH2. To flag known CMV, EBV, HIV or tissue antigen associations, CDR3 amino acid sequences were matched against VDJdb and McPAS-TCR. Pre-ART, post-ART and control groups were compared with Wilcoxon signed-rank tests and Holm-Bonferroni correction. TCRdb took this table from immuneACCESS and kept in-frame rearrangements with V and J called. Such tables lack part of the clones; where checked against another copy, unresolved V genes explain under half of the gap, and the rest is unexplained. V, J and clone size reflect that table, while D and trimming were determined from the DNA. This sample holds 20,000 to 25,000 clones; under 90% were observed only once. The biggest ten clones account for roughly 7% of the sample.

Including cysteine and phenylalanine, the CDR3 has 13 amino acids. Kept here is only the CDR3 DNA, which spans 39 bases and is read in frame from base 1. The germline V gene specifies SGHRS as CDR1 and YFSETQ as CDR2. Between the V and J ends, shortened by 3 bases and 7 bases respectively, the junction contains 13 bases. On this clone: The target of this receptor is not known. Base-call qualities are not available, and no considerably larger clone is one nucleotide away.

Participants were included only if at least one PBMC sample before ART initiation and at least two post-ART samples were available. All participants with HIV were treated in the United States of America. Cryopreserved samples of about 0.95-11 million PBMC were thawed and washed before DNA extraction. At the time of the earliest PBMC sample, participants with HIV were aged between roughly 20 and 54 years. PBMC samples from each participant spanned 1-4 timepoints before ART initiation and 2-8 timepoints after ART initiation, with a median of 7 samples. For every participant, serial HIV viral load, CD4+ T-cell count, ART history and demographic data were obtained. Using a Qiagen kit on a QIAcube, genomic DNA was extracted from unsorted PBMC, with samples processed in batches of 12.

The clonotype was recovered from a woman in her thirties with HIV. The chain is made from TRBV5-1 and TRBJ1-2, with the D segment identity uncertain. Source: unsorted PBMCs, taken 1.8 years before starting antiretroviral therapy. The sequenced DNA is TGCGCCAGCAGCTCAGGTTCTTCGCCTGGCTACACCTTC. Its protein is CASSSGSSPGYTF.